Below, 10 T cell receptor beta chains from the same sample are listed, as sequenced in a study of cytomegalovirus exposure and HLA in healthy donors. Use of 60 Vbeta and 13 Jbeta primers characterized the PCR. The data were produced by immunoSEQ multiplex PCR, yet TCRdb's version contains in-frame clones alone and is incomplete. The table shows around 70,000 clones, with about 81% occurring only once. Material: PBMCs. These receptors were taken from a woman between 35 and 50 years old in good health and CMV-seropositive.

The CDR3 sequence: CSVEEWSGGTEAFF. The DNA for the CDR3 is TGCAGCGTTGAAGAGTGGTCAGGGGGCACTGAAGCTTTCTTT. The V call is TRBV29-1, the J call TRBJ1-1, with 7 bases that match TRBD1. The germline CDR1 and CDR2 sequences are SQVTM and ANQGSEA. The CDR3 is 14 residues long. V lost 0 bases and J lost 4; bases outside the gene matches: 5.

The V call is TRBV28, the J call TRBJ2-1, with 9 bases aligning to TRBD2. This CDR3 is built from 14 residues. Germline V gene sequence: CDR1 MDHEN, CDR2 SYDVKM. The V gene end was trimmed by 8 bases and the J gene end by 0 bases; junction bases not matched to a gene: 2. Written as DNA, the CDR3 is TGTGCCAGCGAGCGGGGGGACTCCTACAATGAGCAGTTCTTC. This codes for CASERGDSYNEQFF. The whole variable domain, remainder taken from reference TRBV28 and TRBJ2-1, is DVKVTQSSRYLVKRTGEKVFLECVQDMDHENMFWYRQDPGLGLRLIYFSYDVKMKEKGDIPEGYSVSREKKERFSLILESASTNQTSMYLCASERGDSYNEQFFGPGTRLTVL.

The gene calls are TRBV11-2 and TRBJ2-5; D is perhaps TRBD1 (8 bases). This CDR3 region has 16 residues. Germline CDR1 is SGHAT and CDR2 is FQNNGV. The V gene lost 8 bases and the J gene lost 4 bases, with 23 bases spanning the gap. CDR3 coding DNA: TGTGCCAGCGCTCCAGGGGGGGCAGGGGGCCGAGAGACCCAGTACTTC. It is translated as CASAPGGAGGRETQYF.

This chain joins TRBV28 and TRBJ1-2, with unresolved D. Per germline, CDR1 MDHEN and CDR2 SYDVKM. Between the trimmed V and J ends, which lost 4 bases and 6 bases, there was a span of 6 bases. CDR3 length: 11 amino acids. CDR3 sequence reads: CASSWGDGYTF. CDR3 DNA: TGTGCCAGCAGTTGGGGAGATGGCTACACCTTC.

The chain is built from TRBV30 and TRBJ1-5; the D gene is possibly TRBD1 (6 bases). V was cut by 5 bases and J by 0 bases, with 8 bases left in between. The germline gives CDR1 GTSNPN, CDR2 SVGIG (reference sequence). The CDR3 is 13 amino acids. The CDR3 nucleotides read TGTGCCTGGTCAGGGGATAGCAATCAGCCCCAGCATTTT. It encodes CAWSGDSNQPQHF. Filled out from reference TRBV30 and TRBJ1-5, the complete variable domain reads SQTIHQWPATLVQPVGSPLSLECTVEGTSNPNLYWYRQAAGRGLQLLFYSVGIGQISSEVPQNLSASRPQDRQFILSSKKLLLSDSGFYLCAWSGDSNQPQHFGDGTRLSIL.

This rearrangement joins TRBV7-3 to TRBJ2-7; no reliable D call. CDR1 is SGHTA, CDR2 FQGTGA, per germline. The CDR3 contains 16 residues. Trimming left V 2 bases short and J 4 bases short, with 18 bases between. CDR3 sequence reads: CASSLGQTSQGYEQYF. The CDR3 DNA follows: TGTGCCAGCAGCTTAGGGCAGACATCTCAAGGTTACGAGCAGTACTTC.

The chain links TRBV5-5 to TRBJ1-2; D gene uncertain. Trimming took off 2 bases at V and 8 bases at J, with 16 bases between the two ends. Germline-derived CDR1 and CDR2 are SGHKS and YYEKEE (reference sequence). The length of the CDR3 is 14 residues. The CDR3 nucleotides are TGTGCCAGCAGCTTCCAGGACTTCGGAGTGGGCTACACCTTC. Translating it yields CASSFQDFGVGYTF.

The chain's CDR3 is CASSLAPGEPYEQYF. DNA for the CDR3: TGCGCCAGCAGCTTGGCCCCGGGAGAGCCCTACGAGCAGTACTTC. This chain connects TRBV5-1 to TRBJ2-7, with a weak D call TRBD2 (6 bases). V was pared by 0 bases and J by 2 bases, with 12 bases between. Germline-derived CDR1 and CDR2 are SGHRS and YFSETQ. The CDR3 has 15 residues.

The chain is built from TRBV7-3 and TRBJ2-5; D is perhaps TRBD1 (6 bases). There are 14 residues in the CDR3. V was trimmed by 4 bases and J by 0 bases, leaving 9 bases between them. Germline CDR1 SGHTA, CDR2 FQGTGA. The CDR3, as DNA: TGTGCCAGCAGCTCCCAGGGGTACCAAGAGACCCAGTACTTC. This codes for CASSSQGYQETQYF.

V is TRBV5-5 and J is TRBJ2-3; tentative D call: TRBD1 (6 bases). This CDR3 region has 14 residues. Germline values: CDR1 SGHKS, CDR2 YYEKEE (reference sequence). Trimming removed 0 bases from V and 3 bases from J, with 8 bases in between. The DNA of the CDR3 is TGTGCCAGCAGCTTGGACAGGGTGACAGATACGCAGTATTTT. This sequence encodes CASSLDRVTDTQYF.